A selection of T cell receptor beta chains follows, all from one sample in a study of a mutant IDH1 vaccine in newly diagnosed glioma. These TCRs are of unknown antigen specificity. The data were produced by immunoSEQ multiplex PCR, yet TCRdb's version contains in-frame clones alone and is incomplete. The sample records 55,000 to 65,000 clones, roughly 80% being singletons. Sequencing used PBMCs, obtained from a glioma patient whose treatment included an IDH1 peptide vaccine. Source of these receptors: a man over 45 with glioma. The CDR3 runs from the conserved cysteine through the conserved F or W. A D gene is named only where the DNA matches it firmly. Part of the rows lack a size; the others show once, few, many or a class for expanded clones.

clone size	V gene	D gene	CDR3 length	J gene	CDR3 protein	CDR3 DNA
.	TRBV7-2	TRBD1	16	TRBJ1-2	CASSSEVGQALYGYTF	TGTGCCAGCAGCTCAGAGGTAGGACAGGCCCTGTATGGCTACACCTTC
few	TRBV6-5	.	15	TRBJ1-1	CASSYSVGAGTEAFF	TGTGCCAGCAGTTACTCCGTCGGGGCCGGGACTGAAGCTTTCTTT
.	TRBV2	TRBD1	16	TRBJ2-1	CASSGFQGASYNEQFF	TGTGCCAGCAGTGGGTTCCAGGGGGCATCCTACAATGAGCAGTTCTTC
.	TRBV4-1	.	13	TRBJ1-1	CASSQWVFRGAFF	TGCGCCAGCAGCCAATGGGTCTTTAGGGGAGCTTTCTTT
few	TRBV5-5	.	15	TRBJ1-4	CASSLGVATNEKLFF	TGTGCCAGCAGCTTAGGAGTTGCAACTAATGAAAAACTGTTTTTT
.	TRBV11-2	TRBD1	15	TRBJ2-5	CASSSFDRGGETQYF	TGTGCCAGCAGCTCATTCGACAGGGGCGGGGAGACCCAGTACTTC
few	TRBV6-1	TRBD2	14	TRBJ2-7	CASKGLAGTYEQYF	TGTGCCAGCAAAGGACTAGCGGGGACCTACGAGCAGTACTTC
.	TRBV5-1	.	12	TRBJ2-7	CASSLQGGEQYF	TGCGCCAGCAGCTTACAGGGAGGCGAGCAGTACTTC
.	TRBV9	.	13	TRBJ1-5	CASSVELNQPQHF	TGTGCCAGCAGCGTCGAATTAAACCAGCCCCAGCATTTT
.	TRBV6-1	.	13	TRBJ2-7	CASSLTSLLEQYF	TGTGCCAGCAGTCTGACTAGTCTACTGGAGCAGTACTTC